Listed below are T cell receptor beta chains from one sample, sequenced in a study of T cells expressing NK-cell markers. TCRdb re-called the 5' RACE reads; every CDR3 protein appears as one record, without DNA. The sample holds roughly 20,000 distinct CDR3 sequences. Sequencing was done on a sample of blood T cells: a sorted CD56 or NKG2C T cell subset, CD4+ or CD8+ T cells, or bulk PBMC T cells (not recorded which). All receptors come from a man between 18 and 69 years old in good health. CDR3s include the opening cysteine and the closing phenylalanine or tryptophan.

j_call v_call cdr3_aa
TRBJ1-2 TRBV28 CASKLTQTYGYTF
TRBJ2-1 TRBV18 CASSPPDSYNEQFF
TRBJ1-5 TRBV14 CASSQDSNQPQHF
TRBJ2-5 TRBV5-6 CASSPPYGREGRETQYF
TRBJ2-1 TRBV7-3 CASSLQLGTFDEQFF
TRBJ1-6 TRBV11-2 CASSLSSYNSPLHF
TRBJ1-1 TRBV11-2 CASSLVGATEAFF
TRBJ2-7 TRBV11-2 CASSLLAEDEQYF
TRBJ2-7 TRBV7-2 CASSSQTPGEQYF
TRBJ2-3 TRBV6-1 CASSVVRSTDTQYF
TRBJ2-7 TRBV12-3/TRBV12-4 CASSVGRSYEQYF
TRBJ1-1 TRBV27 CASRPGQGNTEAFF
TRBJ1-5 TRBV6-2/TRBV6-3 CASRPGTPAQPQHF
TRBJ2-1 TRBV20-1 CSAGGTGVSYNEQFF
TRBJ2-7 TRBV7-3 CASSREGASYEQYF
TRBJ2-5 TRBV29-1 CSVEDLAGGGETQYF
TRBJ2-1 TRBV15 CATSREPASSDEQFF
TRBJ1-6 TRBV4-3 CASSPTFQRSPNSPLHF
TRBJ2-1 TRBV7-3 CASSPSQGQNEQFF
TRBJ2-2 TRBV4-3 CASRLAVDMTGELFF